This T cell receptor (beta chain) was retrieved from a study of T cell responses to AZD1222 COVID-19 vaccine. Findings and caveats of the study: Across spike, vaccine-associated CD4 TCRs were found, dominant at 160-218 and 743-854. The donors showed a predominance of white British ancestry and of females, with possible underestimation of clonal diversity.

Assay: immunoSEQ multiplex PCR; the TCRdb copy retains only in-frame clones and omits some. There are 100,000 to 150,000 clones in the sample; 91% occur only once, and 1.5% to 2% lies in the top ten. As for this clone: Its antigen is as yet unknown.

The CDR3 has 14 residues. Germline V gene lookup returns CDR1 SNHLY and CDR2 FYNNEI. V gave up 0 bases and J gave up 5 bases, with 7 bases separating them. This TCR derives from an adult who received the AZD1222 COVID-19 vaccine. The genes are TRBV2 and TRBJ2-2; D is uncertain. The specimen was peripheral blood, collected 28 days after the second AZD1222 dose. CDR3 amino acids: CASSEAGNTGELFF. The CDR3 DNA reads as TGTGCCAGCAGTGAAGCGGGAAATACCGGGGAGCTGTTTTTT.